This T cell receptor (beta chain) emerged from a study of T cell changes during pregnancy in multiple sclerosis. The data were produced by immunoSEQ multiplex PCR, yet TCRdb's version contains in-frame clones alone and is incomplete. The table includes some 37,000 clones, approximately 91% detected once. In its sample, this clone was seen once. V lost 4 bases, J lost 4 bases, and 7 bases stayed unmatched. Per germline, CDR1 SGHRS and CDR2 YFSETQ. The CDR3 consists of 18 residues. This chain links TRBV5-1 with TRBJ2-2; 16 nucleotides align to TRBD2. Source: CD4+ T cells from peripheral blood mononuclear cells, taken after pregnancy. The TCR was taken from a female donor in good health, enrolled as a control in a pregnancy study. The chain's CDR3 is CASSPGLAGGSATGELFF. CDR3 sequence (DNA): TGCGCCAGCAGCCCGGGACTAGCGGGAGGGTCGGCCACCGGGGAGCTGTTTTTT.